The 3 T cell receptor beta chains presented below share a single source sample, sequenced in a study of blood T cell repertoires in COVID-19. Profiled with immunoSEQ multiplex PCR; TCRdb holds only in-frame clones, not every one. The sample holds more than 200,000 clones, approximately 88% seen once. The sample consisted of peripheral blood. The receptors come from a man aged 35 to 55 with acute or convalescent COVID-19.

The V call is TRBV23-1, the J call TRBJ1-1; D unclear. TRBV23-1 belongs to the ORF category, with a function that is uncertain. Trimming took 3 bases from V and 2 from J, leaving 19 bases between them. CDR3 length: 17 residues. CDR3 sequence reads: CASSHTYPQRTNTEAFF. The DNA for the CDR3 is TGCGCCAGCAGTCACACTTACCCCCAGCGGACTAACACTGAAGCTTTCTTT.

J is TRBJ1-2 and V is TRBV7-2, with 11 bases lining up with TRBD1. J lost 8 bases, V lost 4 bases, and 9 bases had no gene match. The CDR3 runs 15 residues. CDR1 is SGHTA, CDR2 FQGNSA, per germline. The CDR3 loop is CASSSPPGTGGGYTF. In DNA form, the CDR3 reads TGTGCCAGCAGCTCTCCGCCGGGGACAGGGGGAGGCTACACCTTC.

The rearrangement uses TRBV19 and TRBJ2-7, with D maybe TRBD2 (6 bases). The V gene lost 6 bases and the J gene lost 2 bases, with 20 bases spanning the gap. CDR1 is LNHDA, CDR2 SQIVND, per germline (reference sequence). CDR3 length: 16 residues. CDR3 region: CASSPFPGLSTYEQYF. In nucleotides, the CDR3 is TGTGCCAGTAGCCCCTTTCCGGGACTCAGTACCTACGAGCAGTACTTC.